One TCR beta chain is described in this entry. These data come from a study of Ad26.COV2.S vaccination and SARS-CoV-2 variants. Across the study: Vaccine-arm donor from the placebo-controlled COV1001 Ad26.COV2.S trial.

Produced via immunoSEQ multiplex PCR; TCRdb's table is partial and in-frame only. The sample contains over 400,000 clones, around 90% of which appear only once. The treatment here: 15 to 20 received Ad26.COV2.S at low or high dose, single or two shots; about five received placebo; per-sample allocation not given. Day 63 following the first vaccine or placebo injection was when the samples were taken. This CDR3 spans 13 amino acids. The V gene's germline CDR1 is MGHDK and CDR2 SYGVNS. The V end was cut by 5 bases, the J end by 2 bases, with 10 bases between. V gene TRBV25-1 combines with J gene TRBJ2-7, with TRBD2 as a possible D gene (5 bases). The origin of this receptor is a person aged 18 to 65 who received the Ad26.COV2.S COVID-19 vaccine or a placebo. Material: peripheral blood, obtained in a trial of Ad26.COV2.S vaccine versus placebo. The CDR3 region is CASSTGDTYEQYF. CDR3 bases: TGTGCCAGCAGTACCGGGGATACCTACGAGCAGTACTTC.